The clone carrying this TCR beta chain came up many times. Its specificity is not known. The data were taken from a study of regulatory T cells in long-lasting Graves disease. About the study: For a period under 3 months, newly diagnosed Graves' patients had taken antithyroid drugs. Study findings and constraints: Peripheral blood alone, not thyroid tissue, underwent study.

Libraries of TCR beta came from iRepertoire HTBI primers plus Arm-PCR of CDR3 regions. TCRdb ran MiXCR on the multiplex PCR reads and lists one entry per CDR3 protein. The profile covers about 540,000 distinct CDR3 sequences, with 13% appearing a single time and approximately 9.3% taken by the ten largest. Time point reported: newly diagnosed GD, antithyroid drugs for less than 3 months. From PBMCs, RNA was extracted and then used to make the TCR library. American Thyroid Association guidelines defined how Graves' disease was diagnosed. With 8 bases clipped from V and 4 bases from J, the junction kept 3 bases outside the gene matches. CDR3 length equals 13 residues. The germline V gene has CDR1 MNHNS and CDR2 SASEGT. These data were likewise used in another study, on T cells in Graves' hyperthyroidism and ophthalmopathy. This second study says: Pregnant or lactating patients were excluded, as were those with uncontrolled infection or other autoimmune disease.

This chain connects TRBV6-1 to TRBJ1-4; 8 nucleotides align to TRBD1. The sample consisted of peripheral blood mononuclear cells (PBMCs), taken at new diagnosis, from a patient treated with antithyroid drugs. The origin of this receptor is a man under 40 with Graves disease. The CDR3 here is CASRTGINEKLFF. CDR3 in DNA: TGTGCCAGCCGGACAGGGATTAATGAAAAACTGTTTTTT.